The clone carrying this TCR beta chain appeared many times. Its antigen remains unidentified. This entry is derived from a study of T-cell reconstitution after alpha-beta-depleted transplantation in children. General observations from the study: From newly produced T cells came most of the T-cell counts and diversity one year after transplant. The origin of high day-60 TCRbeta diversity in some patients lay in surviving recipient T cells and thymic progenitors.

Preparing the TCRbeta library involved the use of unique molecular identifiers. TCRdb ran MiXCR on the PCR reads and lists one entry per CDR3 protein. The data show just under 150,000 distinct CDR3 sequences, with 8% to 10% seen just once and about a sixth held by the top ten. The CDR3 runs 14 residues. V lost 0 bases, J lost 4 bases, and 12 bases lay in between. Germline V gene data show CDR1 as SQVTM and CDR2 as ANQGSEA. The chain combines TRBV29-1 with TRBJ1-2; D may be TRBD1 (6 bases). The sequence came from a female patient aged 2-10 years who had a stem cell transplant for congenital amegakaryocytic thrombocytopenia, so the T cells may come from the graft donor. The sequencing here drew on PBMCs, mostly from graft donor cells, taken 180 days after TCRalphabeta/CD19-depleted stem cell transplant. The CDR3 is CSVEDGSGVYGYTF. In DNA form, the CDR3 reads TGCAGCGTTGAAGATGGGTCAGGGGTCTATGGCTACACCTTC.